Listed below are T cell receptor beta chains from one sample, sequenced in a study of glioma-infiltrating T cells after dendritic cell vaccination. TCRdb's copy holds only in-frame clones and misses some; the assay was immunoSEQ multiplex PCR. The table shows roughly 96,000 clones, with 79% occurring only once. Sequencing was performed on blood, taken before dendritic cell vaccination. These receptors all come from a human donor with glioblastoma. Both conserved end residues are part of each CDR3. The order of the fields is D gene, V gene, clone size, J gene, CDR3 DNA, CDR3 protein. A D gene is named only where the DNA matches it firmly. Some rows have no size entry. The others give once, few or many, or a class for an expanded clone.

>NA|TRBV2|few|TRBJ2-5
TGTGCCAGCAGTGCTGTCGAGACCCAGTACTTC
CASSAVETQYF
>NA|TRBV11-1|NA|TRBJ2-7
TGTGCCAGCAGCTCCGGGACACTGAGCGAGCAGTACTTC
CASSSGTLSEQYF
>NA|TRBV6-5|NA|TRBJ2-2
TGTGCCAGCAGTTACATTCGGGGAGGGGAGCTGTTTTTT
CASSYIRGGELFF
>NA|TRBV19|NA|TRBJ1-2
TGTGCCAGTAGTATATCGGTCAGGGGTGATTATGGCTACACCTTC
CASSISVRGDYGYTF
>NA|TRBV9|few|TRBJ2-1
TGTGCCAGCAGCGTAGAAGGACAGACCTACAATGAGCAGTTCTTC
CASSVEGQTYNEQFF
>NA|TRBV2|once|TRBJ2-4
TGTGCCAGCAGTGAAGATCCCCCCGGGGCCAAAAACATTCAGTACTTC
CASSEDPPGAKNIQYF
>NA|TRBV28|few|TRBJ1-1
TGTGCCAGCAGTTCGCCAGGGGATTTGAACACTGAAGCTTTCTTT
CASSSPGDLNTEAFF
>NA|TRBV19|few|TRBJ2-1
TGTGCCAGTAGTCCCCCTTGGGCGCTTGGACTTAGGTACAATGAGCAGTTCTTC
CASSPPWALGLRYNEQFF
>NA|TRBV14|NA|TRBJ2-6
TGTGCCAGCAGCCCCTGGGCCAACGTCCTGACTTTC
CASSPWANVLTF
>TRBD1|TRBV19|NA|TRBJ1-5
TGTGCCAGTAGTGGGTCGGGTGGCAGGGGGCAGCCCCAGCATTTT
CASSGSGGRGQPQHF
>NA|TRBV18|NA|TRBJ1-6
TGTGCCAGCACACCACGGAAGGGAGGAGAATATAATTCACCCCTCCACTTT
CASTPRKGGEYNSPLHF
>TRBD2|TRBV9|NA|TRBJ2-1
TGTGCCAGCAGCGTTTCTAGCGGGCCAACCGGGAACAATGAGCAGTTCTTC
CASSVSSGPTGNNEQFF
>TRBD1|TRBV5-1|NA|TRBJ1-1
TGCGCCAGCAGCAATCCGACAGGGGTGGGCACTGAAGCTTTCTTT
CASSNPTGVGTEAFF
>TRBD2|TRBV10-3|NA|TRBJ2-1
TGTGCCATCAGTGAGTCTCTAGCGGGAGGGAGCGATGAGCAGTTCTTC
CAISESLAGGSDEQFF